Following are 10 T cell receptor beta chains from one sample sequenced in a study of shared clonotypes between healthy human individuals. Here immunoSEQ multiplex PCR was the method, and the copy in TCRdb shows in-frame clones only, minus some. The table has about 2 million clones, just under 95% seen once. Naive CD8 isolation took CD45RO-negative cells positively selected for CCR7 and excluded terminally differentiated effector memory CD45RA+ cells. What was sequenced was naive CD8+ T cells sorted from blood. The receptors here all came from a young man in good health.

The chain uses TRBV7-9 and TRBJ2-7; 7 nucleotides align to TRBD1. Germline V gene lookup returns CDR1 SEHNR and CDR2 FQNEAQ (reference sequence). The CDR3 is 13 residues long. V gave up 3 bases and J gave up 5 bases; unmatched junction bases: 4. DNA of the CDR3: TGTGCCAGCAGCTTTAGTACAGGGGACGAGCAGTACTTC. Amino acids: CASSFSTGDEQYF.

The V and J genes are TRBV28 and TRBJ1-1, with 7 positions matching TRBD1. After removal of 3 bases from V and 4 bases from J, the junction contained 8 bases not matched to a gene. This CDR3 has 15 amino acids. Germline assignment: CDR1 MDHEN and CDR2 SYDVKM. The DNA of the CDR3 is TGTGCCAGCAGTTTGGTGACAGGGTCCGCCACTGAAGCTTTCTTT. Translated: CASSLVTGSATEAFF.

This chain uses TRBV19 with TRBJ2-1, with 12 bases identical to TRBD2. This CDR3 is built from 15 residues. Germline V gene lookup returns CDR1 LNHDA and CDR2 SQIVND (reference sequence). The V and J ends lost 4 bases and 7 bases, in that order; junction bases with no gene match: 5. The chain's CDR3 is CASSTSGRDWNEQFF. The CDR3 DNA sequence: TGTGCCAGTAGTACTAGCGGGAGGGACTGGAATGAGCAGTTCTTC.

To note about this clone: This specimen includes other DNA sequences encoding the same CDR3. The gene calls are TRBV11-2 and TRBJ2-1; perhaps TRBD1 as D (5 bases). The CDR3 is 11 residues long. In germline, CDR1 is SGHAT, CDR2 FQNNGV. Deletions cut 5 bases from V and 7 bases from J, with 6 bases between. The CDR3 DNA sequence: TGTGCCAGCAGCCCAGGGAATGAGCAGTTCTTC. Amino acids: CASSPGNEQFF.

This sequence joins TRBV27 and TRBJ1-6; D gene ambiguous. Germline lookup yields CDR1 MNHEY and CDR2 SMNVEV (reference sequence). Trimming removed 6 bases at V and 8 bases at J, with 20 bases between. This CDR3 contains 16 residues. This CDR3 is CASSQGSPTFYSPLHF. The CDR3 nucleotides are TGTGCCAGCAGCCAAGGGTCCCCGACCTTTTATTCACCCCTCCACTTT.

The chain couples TRBV4-1 to TRBJ1-3; D unclear. The length of the CDR3 is 15 residues. V lost 0 bases, J lost 0 bases, and 6 bases lay in between. Germline V gene sequence: CDR1 MGHRA, CDR2 YSYEKL. CDR3 in amino acids: CASSQERPSGNTIYF. For the CDR3, the DNA is TGCGCCAGCAGCCAAGAACGTCCCTCTGGAAACACCATATATTTT.

CDR3 sequence: CASSTTGDSYEQYF. The CDR3 DNA reads TGCGCCAGCAGTACGACAGGAGATTCCTACGAGCAGTACTTC. The chain employs TRBV5-1 and TRBJ2-7, with D possibly TRBD1 on 6 matching bases. Trimming removed 5 bases at V and 1 base at J, with 13 bases between. Per germline, CDR1 SGHRS and CDR2 YFSETQ. This CDR3 has 14 residues.

This rearrangement joins TRBV27 to TRBJ2-1, with TRBD2 matching 7 bases. The CDR3 totals 17 residues. CDR1 is MNHEY, CDR2 SMNVEV, per germline (reference sequence). J was trimmed by 1 base and V by 6 bases; bases with no gene match: 12. CDR3 sequence reads: CASRDLGLYKSYNEQFF. The DNA for the CDR3 is TGTGCCAGCAGGGACTTGGGACTATATAAGTCCTACAATGAGCAGTTCTTC.

The chain carries TRBV19 and TRBJ2-4; the D call may be TRBD1 or TRBD2 (6 bases each). The ends were cut back, 3 bases at V and 5 bases at J, with 17 bases in the middle. This CDR3 comprises 16 residues. Germline V gene sequence: CDR1 LNHDA, CDR2 SQIVND (reference sequence). CDR3 sequence reads: CASSIVDAGEENIQYF. In DNA, the CDR3 is TGTGCCAGTAGTATCGTGGACGCAGGGGAGGAAAACATTCAGTACTTC.

The CDR3 bases are TGTGCCAGCAGTTTCTTTCGGACAGGGGGCAACTACGAGCAGTACTTC. It specifies CASSFFRTGGNYEQYF. J is TRBJ2-7 and V is TRBV6-5; 11 positions match TRBD1. Per the germline V gene, CDR1 is MNHEY and CDR2 is SVGAGI. The CDR3 spans 16 residues. Trimming took 4 bases from V and 3 from J; bases not matched to a gene: 8.